This entry is about one TCR beta chain. This clone was seen more than once but under ten times. Its recognized antigen is unknown. No per-base quality is available; no much larger clone lies one base away. The data belong to a study of OX40 agonist ivuxolimab in advanced cancers. Background for the entire study: Ivuxolimab was a fully human IgG2 agonistic monoclonal antibody targeting the costimulatory receptor OX40 (CD134). Of the roughly 51 patients in dose escalation, approximately 20 had hepatocellular carcinoma, around 15 had melanoma, 9 had renal cell carcinoma and 9 had head and neck cancer. Prior anti-PD-1, anti-PD-L1 or anti-CTLA-4 therapy was permitted, and approximately 42% of dose-escalation patients had received checkpoint inhibitors. The paper reports the monotherapy dose-escalation portion (N ≈ 50 patients) of the phase I ivuxolimab trial. Peripheral TCRbeta sequencing was intended to test whether TCR sequence diversity was altered and clonal T-cell expansion was caused by ivuxolimab. Intravenous ivuxolimab was administered to patients every 2 weeks at six dose levels: 0.01, 0.1, 0.3, 1.5, 3 and 10 mg/kg. In the dose-escalation cohort, around four fifths of patients were male, and the mean age was 60 years with a range of roughly 20 to 79. Three dose-escalation patients achieved partial responses, one with hepatocellular carcinoma and two with cutaneous melanoma. What the study reported, not specific to this receptor: After ivuxolimab, CD8+ T cells had more expanded clones than CD4+ T cells on average. Which antigens the clonally expanded peripheral T cells were specific for was not determined. Low levels of normalized T-cell clonal expansion were also seen in some patients who did not respond. Clonal expansion of both CD4+ and CD8+ blood T cells was observed from baseline to week 6 at doses 0.1 to 3.0 mg/kg. Partial responders in the 0.1-3.0 mg/kg groups had among the lowest normalized peripheral clonal expansion, especially among CD8+ T cells.

The CDR3, cysteine through phenylalanine, is 11 amino acids long. Only CDR3 DNA is held: 33 bases, read in frame from base 1. Trimming takes 5 bases from V and 13 bases from J, and the germline ends sit 15 bases apart. The germline V gene (reference sequence) gives CDR1 as DFQATT and CDR2 as SNEGSKA. Patients with autoimmune disease history or receiving systemic immunosuppression were excluded from the trial. Peripheral blood for TCR sequencing was drawn from every dose cohort at baseline, at cycle 4 day 1 and at cycle 7 day 1. The samples were taken from a phase I, first-in-human, multicenter, open-label dose-escalation trial of ivuxolimab. Adults with locally advanced or metastatic head and neck squamous cell, hepatocellular, melanoma or renal cell carcinoma were enrolled in the trial. Before TCR sequencing, CD4+ and CD8+ T cells were separately sorted from peripheral blood. To sequence the TCRbeta CDR3 region, genomic DNA was isolated from the sorted cells. The immunoSEQ Assay was used for sequencing of TCRbeta CDR3 regions. Sourced from immuneACCESS, this table was stored by TCRdb with only in-frame sequences that have V and J called. A share of the clones is absent; for the studies checked, an unresolved V gene accounts for under half, and the remainder has no known explanation. The sample includes 95,000 to 150,000 clones, with about 93% observed a single time. The ten biggest clones cover about 0.14% of the sample.

The TCR originated in an adult with an advanced solid tumor such as melanoma, head and neck, liver or kidney cancer. In this chain, TRBV20-1 is recombined with TRBJ1-5; matching of 5 bases hints at TRBD1 as the D gene. The sequences come from CD4+ or CD8+ T cells sorted from blood, collected in a trial of the OX40 agonist ivuxolimab. The CDR3 corresponds to CSAYGDPGQHF. In nucleotides, the sequence is TGCAGTGCTTATGGGGACCCGGGTCAGCATTTT.